The 10 T cell receptor beta chains in this list originate from one sample, sequenced in a study of radiotherapy plus CTLA-4 blockade in lung cancer. The assay was immunoSEQ multiplex PCR, and TCRdb's table has in-frame clones only and misses some. The table has 75,000 to 100,000 clones, 85% to 90% seen once. Sequencing was performed on peripheral blood, taken from a patient treated with radiotherapy plus ipilimumab. These receptors were collected from a human donor with non-small cell lung cancer that progressed on radiotherapy plus ipilimumab.

This chain connects TRBV6-6 to TRBJ1-1; D is uncertain. Germline-derived CDR1 and CDR2 are MNHNY and SVGAGI (reference sequence). With 0 bases removed from V and 7 bases from J, the gap between germline ends came to 15 bases. CDR3 length equals 15 residues. The DNA of the CDR3 is TGTGCCAGCAGTTACTCGGGTCCAAAATTGGGTGAAGCTTTCTTT. It specifies CASSYSGPKLGEAFF.

The chain recombines TRBV5-1 with TRBJ2-7; 10 bases are shared with TRBD1. Germline loops: CDR1 SGHRS, CDR2 YFSETQ. The CDR3 consists of 15 residues. V trimming: 0 bases; J trimming: 9 bases; junction bases outside the gene matches: 9. The CDR3 region has the DNA TGCGCCAGCAGCTTGGAGGGACAGGGGCTATGGGGGCAGTACTTC. It codes for CASSLEGQGLWGQYF.

This chain connects TRBV5-6 to TRBJ2-1, with D perhaps TRBD1 or TRBD2 (5 bases each). CDR3 length equals 14 residues. Trimming left V 3 bases short and J 4 bases short, with 11 bases between. Germline V gene data show CDR1 as SGHDT and CDR2 as YYEEEE. CDR3 sequence reads: CASSWGTFYNEQFF. For the CDR3, the DNA is TGTGCCAGCAGCTGGGGGACCTTTTACAATGAGCAGTTCTTC. The variable domain in full, completed from reference TRBV5-6 and TRBJ2-1, reads DAGVTQSPTHLIKTRGQQVTLRCSPKSGHDTVSWYQQALGQGPQFIFQYYEEEERQRGNFPDRFSGHQFPNYSSELNVNALLLGDSALYLCASSWGTFYNEQFFGPGTRLTVL.

The chain recombines TRBV6-6 with TRBJ2-1; no firm D call. From germline, CDR1 is MNHNY and CDR2 SVGAGI (reference sequence). V gave up 3 bases and J gave up 6 bases, with 9 bases separating them. The CDR3 sequence is 13 residues long. The CDR3 DNA follows: TGTGCCAGCAGTTATAGTCGGGTCAATGAGCAGTTCTTC. It translates to CASSYSRVNEQFF.

The rearrangement joins TRBV9 to TRBJ2-3; 9 nucleotides line up with TRBD2. Trimming cost V 3 bases and J 4 bases; bases outside gene matches: 21. The CDR3 length is 20 residues. The germline gives CDR1 SGDLS, CDR2 YYNGEE. CDR3 protein: CASSARLVAGDNVGADTQYF. CDR3 nucleotide sequence: TGTGCCAGCAGCGCACGACTGGTAGCGGGAGACAACGTAGGGGCAGATACGCAGTATTTT.

This clone has just one count. The rearrangement uses TRBV6-5 and TRBJ1-5; the D is unclear. Germline CDR1 MNHEY, CDR2 SVGAGI. Trimming left V 5 bases short and J 4 bases short, with 12 bases between. The CDR3 runs to 14 residues. The CDR3 nucleotides are TGTGCCAGCAGTCCTCGAGTTGGGAATCAGCCCCAGCATTTT. Protein product: CASSPRVGNQPQHF.

The rearrangement links TRBV15 to TRBJ1-3, with D possibly matching TRBD1 (6 bases). The V and J ends lost 1 base and 4 bases respectively, with 11 bases between them. There are 15 residues in the CDR3. Germline loops: CDR1 LNHNV, CDR2 YYDKDF (reference sequence). DNA of the CDR3: TGTGCCACCAGCAGAGGAACGGGGGCGGGAAACACCATATATTTT. Translated, it gives CATSRGTGAGNTIYF.

The rearrangement joins TRBV2 to TRBJ2-5; 12 bases are a match to TRBD2. Germline V gives CDR1 SNHLY, CDR2 FYNNEI. CDR3 length equals 14 residues. The junction had 4 bases not matched to a gene; V was cut back by 6 bases and J by 5 bases. The CDR3 sequence is CASRRLAGVETQYF. DNA for the CDR3: TGTGCCAGCAGGCGACTAGCGGGAGTGGAGACCCAGTACTTC.

This rearrangement joins TRBV4-1 to TRBJ2-1; 10 bases are a match to TRBD2. The germline V gene encodes CDR1 MGHRA and CDR2 YSYEKL. Trimming removed 0 bases from V and 7 bases from J; junction bases left unmatched: 15. The CDR3 consists of 19 residues. CDR3 protein: CASSQEALAGAHLLNEQFF. The CDR3 bases are TGCGCCAGCAGCCAAGAAGCCCTAGCGGGAGCCCATCTTTTGAATGAGCAGTTCTTC.

The chain joins TRBV2 to TRBJ2-2, with D perhaps matching TRBD1 (5 bases). Deletions cut 7 bases from V and 7 bases from J, with 10 bases between. CDR1 and CDR2 from the germline V gene are SNHLY and FYNNEI. CDR3 length: 12 amino acids. The CDR3, as DNA: TGTGCCAGCACAACAGGTTACGGGGAGCTGTTTTTT. As protein: CASTTGYGELFF.